The 4 T cell receptor beta chains reported below all come from one sample, sequenced in a study of blood T cell repertoires in COVID-19. This table comes from immunoSEQ multiplex PCR, and its TCRdb copy is limited to in-frame clones, with some not included. Of around 200,000 clones in the sample, about 80% were seen once. Sequenced input: peripheral blood. The receptors stem from a man aged 45-65 years with active or convalescent COVID-19.

This clone was detected ten times or more. J is TRBJ1-2 and V is TRBV2; 7 bases fit TRBD1. The CDR3 extends over 16 amino acids. The ends lost 6 bases at V and 0 bases at J; junction bases unmatched: 10. Germline V gene data show CDR1 as SNHLY and CDR2 as FYNNEI. In DNA, the CDR3 is TGTGCCAGCAGCGCCGGGACAGATTCAGCTAACTATGGCTACACCTTC. The encoded protein is CASSAGTDSANYGYTF. Filled out from reference TRBV2 and TRBJ1-2, the complete variable domain reads EPEVTQTPSHQVTQMGQEVILRCVPISNHLYFYWYRQILGQKVEFLVSFYNNEISEKSEIFDDQFSVERPDGSNFTLKIRSTKLEDSAMYFCASSAGTDSANYGYTFGSGTRLTVV.

The chain has TRBV14 and TRBJ2-7; TRBD1 might be the D (6 bases). In germline, CDR1 is SGHDN, CDR2 FVKESK. This CDR3 region has 15 residues. The V and J ends lost 2 bases and 2 bases respectively, with 13 bases between them. The CDR3 spells CASSQYNRAPYEQYF. The CDR3 DNA is TGTGCCAGCAGCCAATACAACAGGGCCCCCTACGAGCAGTACTTC.

The chain employs TRBV6-6 and TRBJ1-6, with TRBD1 identical over 9 bases. Losses at the gene ends were 5 bases for V and 9 bases for J; bases not matched to a gene: 8. Germline CDR1 and CDR2: MNHNY and SVGAGI (reference sequence). This CDR3 is built from 15 residues. The chain's CDR3 is CASSTGQGSGSPLHF. CDR3 coding DNA: TGTGCCAGCAGTACGGGACAGGGAAGTGGTTCACCCCTCCACTTT.

V and J are TRBV7-9 and TRBJ2-3; 8 nucleotides agree with TRBD1. The junction had 9 bases not matched to a gene; V was cut back by 10 bases and J by 3 bases. Germline CDR1 reads SEHNR; CDR2 reads FQNEAQ (reference sequence). The length of the CDR3 is 14 residues. For the CDR3, the DNA is TGTGCCATACCTACAGGGGGTCGGACAGATACGCAGTATTTT. Translated, it gives CAIPTGGRTDTQYF.